Listed below are T cell receptor beta chains from one sample, sequenced in a study of spatial heterogeneity in lung cancer. TCRdb passed the 5' RACE reads through MiXCR, listing each CDR3 protein once. The data show some 13,000 distinct CDR3 sequences, with roughly 3.4% seen just once and 6.5% to 9% held by the top ten. Sample: lung tumor tissue, taken at surgery. Every receptor here comes from a male donor with early-stage non-small cell lung cancer. CDR3s include the opening cysteine and the closing phenylalanine or tryptophan. The D gene is left open where the match is weak. Clone size is shown for a subset of rows, as once, few, many or a class of expanded clone.

clone_size j_call d_call v_call cdr3_nt cdr3_aa
many TRBJ2-7 TRBD2 TRBV20-1 TGCAGTGCTAGAGGACTAGCGGGAGTGTACGAGCAGTACTTC CSARGLAGVYEQYF
medium-sized TRBJ1-5 . TRBV29-1 TGCAGCGCCTTAACCGGGATTAACAATCAGCCCCAGCATTTT CSALTGINNQPQHF
many TRBJ2-5 . TRBV29-1 TGCAGCGTTTTAAAGCCCGGAGAGACCCAGTACTTC CSVLKPGETQYF
many TRBJ1-5 . TRBV10-3 TGTGCCATCAGTTTCGACCCAAATCAGCCCCAGCATTTT CAISFDPNQPQHF
medium-sized TRBJ2-7 . TRBV12-3/TRBV12-4 TGTGCCAGCAGTTACTCGGATTTGAAGGACGAGCAGTACTTC CASSYSDLKDEQYF
many TRBJ2-1 TRBD2 TRBV18 TGTGCCAGCTCACCACTAGCGGGAGGCTCCTCTCCCAATGAGCAGTTCTTC CASSPLAGGSSPNEQFF
many TRBJ2-1 . TRBV12-3/TRBV12-4 TGTGCCAGCGGTTTGAATGCCCAGGAGCAGTTCTTC CASGLNAQEQFF
many TRBJ2-5 . TRBV7-2 TGTGCCAGCAGCTTATTCCGGGAGACCCAGTACTTC CASSLFRETQYF
medium-sized TRBJ2-3 . TRBV9 TGTGCCAGCAGCGCCTCCTTGGGCCCCAGGGGAGATACGCAGTATTTT CASSASLGPRGDTQYF
. TRBJ1-5 . TRBV5-8 TGTGCCAGCGATAAACGGCCTGGCAATCAGCCCCAGCATTTT CASDKRPGNQPQHF
medium-sized TRBJ1-1 . TRBV5-6 TGTGCCAGCAGCTTCCCTGGAACTGAAGCTTTCTTT CASSFPGTEAFF
many TRBJ1-5 . TRBV20-1 TGCAGTGCTAGTAGGAAGGATCAGCCCCAGCATTTT CSASRKDQPQHF
many TRBJ1-1 . TRBV12-3/TRBV12-4 TGTGCCAGCAGTTTACGAGGGGGGGAGGTGAACACTGAAGCTTTCTTT CASSLRGGEVNTEAFF
medium-sized TRBJ2-1 TRBD2 TRBV10-1 TGCGCCAGCAGTGATCCTAGCGGGGGCCGCAATGAGCAGTTCTTC CASSDPSGGRNEQFF
many TRBJ2-7 TRBD2 TRBV20-1 TGCAGTGCTAGAACAAACGCCGGACTAGCGGGAGTCGAGCAGTACTTC CSARTNAGLAGVEQYF
many TRBJ1-6 TRBD1 TRBV5-5 TGTGCCAGCAGCCCCCGGACAGGGAGCTCCTATAATTCACCCCTCCACTTT CASSPRTGSSYNSPLHF